These 21 T cell receptor beta chains came from one sample sequenced in a study of shared clonotypes between healthy human individuals. TCRdb's copy holds only in-frame clones and misses some; the assay was immunoSEQ multiplex PCR. The data hold millions of clones, with roughly 95% observed a single time. The specimen was naive CD4+ T cells sorted from blood. Subset here: CD45RA+ positively selected. The source of these receptors is a man aged 18 to 30 in good health.

This chain joins TRBV5-1 and TRBJ2-5, with 7 bases matching TRBD1. Germline assignment: CDR1 SGHRS and CDR2 YFSETQ. With 3 bases clipped from V and 2 bases from J, the junction kept 4 bases outside the gene matches. The CDR3 loop spans 14 amino acids. In nucleotides, the CDR3 is TGCGCCAGCAGCTACCGGGACAGTCAAGAGACCCAGTACTTC. Its translation is CASSYRDSQETQYF. Supplemented by reference TRBV5-1 and TRBJ2-5, the full variable domain reads KAGVTQTPRYLIKTRGQQVTLSCSPISGHRSVSWYQQTPGQGLQFLFEYFSETQRNKGNFPGRFSGRQFSNSRSEMNVSTLELGDSALYLCASSYRDSQETQYFGPGTRLLVL.

This clone was seen a single time. The rearrangement joins TRBV30 to TRBJ1-6, with unresolved D. Trimming removed 4 bases from V and 4 bases from J, with 8 bases in between. The CDR3 sequence is 13 residues long. Germline assignment: CDR1 GTSNPN and CDR2 SVGIG (reference sequence). CDR3 region: CAWKAVYNSPLHF. For the CDR3, the DNA is TGTGCCTGGAAAGCCGTGTATAATTCACCCCTCCACTTT. The variable domain in full, with the rest retrieved from reference TRBV30 and TRBJ1-6, is SQTIHQWPATLVQPVGSPLSLECTVEGTSNPNLYWYRQAAGRGLQLLFYSVGIGQISSEVPQNLSASRPQDRQFILSSKKLLLSDSGFYLCAWKAVYNSPLHFGNGTRLTVT.

This clone was seen a handful of times. The chain carries TRBV28 and TRBJ1-6; D uncertain. The germline gives CDR1 MDHEN, CDR2 SYDVKM. The CDR3 runs 13 residues. V lost 6 bases and J 5 bases, leaving 8 bases between the germline ends. The CDR3 DNA follows: TGTGCCAGCAGCAACAGAAATAATTCACCCCTCCACTTT. Translated: CASSNRNNSPLHF. Together with reference TRBV28 and TRBJ1-6, the CDR3 gives the full variable domain: DVKVTQSSRYLVKRTGEKVFLECVQDMDHENMFWYRQDPGLGLRLIYFSYDVKMKEKGDIPEGYSVSREKKERFSLILESASTNQTSMYLCASSNRNNSPLHFGNGTRLTVT.

This clone was seen a single time. V and J are TRBV6-5 and TRBJ2-7, with D maybe TRBD1 (6 bases). In germline, CDR1 is MNHEY, CDR2 SVGAGI. Trimming shortened V by 6 bases and J by 6 bases, and 18 bases separated the two germline ends. The CDR3 runs to 14 residues. Here the CDR3 reads CASRPFRGGGEQYF. The CDR3 coding sequence is TGTGCCAGCAGGCCCTTCAGGGGCGGAGGCGAGCAGTACTTC.

The chain carries TRBV4-1 and TRBJ2-7; D gene unclear. V gave up 5 bases and J gave up 0 bases, with 17 bases separating them. Germline V gene lookup returns CDR1 MGHRA and CDR2 YSYEKL. CDR3 length: 16 amino acids. CDR3 loop: CASSGFIRVGSYEQYF. For the CDR3, the DNA is TGCGCCAGCAGCGGCTTCATCCGGGTAGGCTCCTACGAGCAGTACTTC.

The chain employs TRBV5-4 and TRBJ2-5, with 9 bases lining up with TRBD2. This CDR3 has 16 amino acids. In germline, CDR1 is SGHNT, CDR2 YYREEE (reference sequence). V shed 0 bases and J 5 bases; nucleotides not matched to a gene: 8. The CDR3 loop reads CASSLDVVAGAETQYF. CDR3 in DNA: TGTGCCAGCAGCTTGGACGTGGTAGCGGGAGCTGAGACCCAGTACTTC.

The chain joins TRBV5-4 to TRBJ2-5; 11 bases line up with TRBD1. CDR3 length: 16 amino acids. V trimming: 3 bases; J trimming: 5 bases; junction bases outside the gene matches: 9. Germline-derived CDR1 and CDR2 are SGHNT and YYREEE (reference sequence). CDR3 sequence: CASSSEGTGGRETQYF. DNA of the CDR3: TGTGCCAGCAGCTCGGAAGGGACAGGGGGTAGGGAGACCCAGTACTTC.

The chain employs TRBV2 and TRBJ2-1; perhaps TRBD2 as D (5 bases). V lost 10 bases and J 7 bases, leaving 20 bases between the germline ends. This CDR3 contains 14 residues. From germline, CDR1 is SNHLY and CDR2 FYNNEI. The CDR3 protein is CAIRLLAIGNEQFF. Written as DNA, the CDR3 is TGTGCCATAAGGCTCCTAGCAATTGGGAATGAGCAGTTCTTC.

This chain links TRBV19 with TRBJ1-2; D perhaps matches TRBD1 (5 bases). CDR3 length: 14 residues. CDR1 and CDR2 (germline): LNHDA, SQIVND (reference sequence). The V and J ends lost 6 bases and 1 base respectively, with 12 bases between them. The DNA of the CDR3 is TGTGCCAGTAGCGCGGGACGAATTAACTATGGCTACACCTTC. Translation gives CASSAGRINYGYTF. Filled out from reference TRBV19 and TRBJ1-2, the complete variable domain reads DGGITQSPKYLFRKEGQNVTLSCEQNLNHDAMYWYRQDPGQGLRLIYYSQIVNDFQKGDIAEGYSVSREKKESFPLTVTSAQKNPTAFYLCASSAGRINYGYTFGSGTRLTVV.

This clone occurred once. The rearrangement uses TRBV6-1 and TRBJ2-2; D unresolved. Trimming took off 3 bases at V and 3 bases at J, with 2 bases between the two ends. The CDR3 covers 12 residues. Germline-derived CDR1 and CDR2 are MNHNS and SASEGT. In DNA form, the CDR3 reads TGTGCCAGCAGTGACGACACCGGGGAGCTGTTTTTT. This encodes CASSDDTGELFF.

This clone came up once. The CDR3 is CASSPGLAGEEQYF. DNA for the CDR3: TGTGCCAGCAGCCCCGGCCTAGCGGGAGAAGAGCAGTACTTC. The chain carries TRBV7-2 and TRBJ2-7, with 10 bases aligning to TRBD2. Germline V lookup: CDR1 SGHTA, CDR2 FQGNSA. The CDR3 has 14 amino acids. Germline trimming cut 5 bases from V and 7 bases from J; bases unmatched to any gene: 8.

This chain connects TRBV7-9 to TRBJ1-5; weak D call: TRBD1 (6 bases). Trimming took 5 bases from V and 4 from J, leaving 9 bases between them. Germline-derived CDR1 and CDR2 are SEHNR and FQNEAQ (reference sequence). The CDR3 is 13 residues long. The CDR3 DNA is TGTGCCAGCAGCGGACAGTCTAATCAGCCCCAGCATTTT. It codes for CASSGQSNQPQHF.

The genes are TRBV28 and TRBJ1-1; 9 bases map to TRBD1. The CDR3 spans 13 residues. Germline values: CDR1 MDHEN, CDR2 SYDVKM. The V segment lost 6 bases and the J segment 8 bases; nucleotides outside the gene matches: 7. The CDR3 sequence: CASRITGGGEAFF. As DNA, the CDR3 is TGTGCCAGCAGAATCACAGGGGGCGGGGAAGCTTTCTTT. Looking up the rest from reference TRBV28 and TRBJ1-1 gives the full variable domain: DVKVTQSSRYLVKRTGEKVFLECVQDMDHENMFWYRQDPGLGLRLIYFSYDVKMKEKGDIPEGYSVSREKKERFSLILESASTNQTSMYLCASRITGGGEAFFGQGTRLTVV.

This rearrangement joins TRBV9 to TRBJ2-1; D might be TRBD2 (7 bases). This CDR3 comprises 19 residues. CDR1 and CDR2 from the germline V gene are SGDLS and YYNGEE. V lost 3 bases to trimming and J lost 5 bases, with 27 bases between them. This CDR3 is CASSAIPGGGRDRDNEQFF. The CDR3 DNA reads TGTGCCAGCAGCGCCATCCCTGGGGGGGGCAGGGATAGAGACAATGAGCAGTTCTTC.

The chain combines TRBV5-1 with TRBJ2-5; D perhaps matches TRBD1 (6 bases). There are 15 residues in the CDR3. V shed 3 bases and J shed 1 base, with 13 bases lying between them. Germline CDR1 reads SGHRS; CDR2 reads YFSETQ. CDR3 in DNA: TGCGCCAGCAGCTCAGAGGGGGTACCCCAAGAGACCCAGTACTTC. Translated: CASSSEGVPQETQYF. The full variable domain, in which reference TRBV5-1 and TRBJ2-5 provide the parts outside the CDR3, is KAGVTQTPRYLIKTRGQQVTLSCSPISGHRSVSWYQQTPGQGLQFLFEYFSETQRNKGNFPGRFSGRQFSNSRSEMNVSTLELGDSALYLCASSSEGVPQETQYFGPGTRLLVL.

This clone has only one observation. One end of the junction fails to match germline, which may point to a read error. The chain recombines TRBV7-2 with TRBJ1-3; 8 nucleotides match TRBD1. The CDR3 length is 12 residues. Germline V gene data show CDR1 as SGHTA and CDR2 as FQGNSA. The CDR3 nucleotides are TGTGCCAGCAGCGCGTCCCAGGGGGCGTTGGGGTTT. It codes for CASSASQGALGF.

The chain links TRBV18 to TRBJ1-6; TRBD1 is a possible D gene (6 bases). Germline lookup yields CDR1 KGHSH and CDR2 LQKENI. The CDR3 has 15 residues. V lost 4 bases, J lost 7 bases, and 14 bases lay in between. The CDR3 DNA reads as TGTGCCAGCTCACGGGAGAGGACAGAGAATTCACCCCTCCACTTT. It yields the protein CASSRERTENSPLHF. The whole variable domain, filled in from reference TRBV18 and TRBJ1-6, reads NAGVMQNPRHLVRRRGQEARLRCSPMKGHSHVYWYRQLPEEGLKFMVYLQKENIIDESGMPKERFSAEFPKEGPSILRIQQVVRGDSAAYFCASSRERTENSPLHFGNGTRLTVT.

The genes are TRBV30 and TRBJ2-3, with a weak D call TRBD1 (7 bases). V dropped 0 bases and J dropped 4 bases, with 14 bases sitting between them. The germline CDR1 and CDR2 sequences are GTSNPN and SVGIG (reference sequence). This CDR3 has 15 residues. CDR3 in amino acids: CAWSVRRGASDTQYF. In DNA form, the CDR3 reads TGTGCCTGGAGTGTACGCAGGGGGGCCTCAGATACGCAGTATTTT.

Points on this clone: The sample has other DNA sequences that encode this CDR3 too. The J gene is TRBJ1-1, the V gene TRBV6-5; D is perhaps TRBD1 (5 bases). CDR3 length: 12 amino acids. Trimming stripped 8 bases from V and 3 bases from J, with 10 bases between. Germline V CDR1 and CDR2: MNHEY, SVGAGI. CDR3 loop: CASGRGDTEAFF. CDR3 DNA: TGTGCCAGCGGCCGGGGGGACACTGAAGCTTTCTTT.

V gene TRBV7-9 combines with J gene TRBJ1-1; 8 nucleotides agree with TRBD1. The CDR3 spans 14 residues. Unmatched junction bases numbered 10, after V lost 5 bases and J lost 8 bases. Germline CDR1 is SEHNR and CDR2 is FQNEAQ (reference sequence). The CDR3: CASSPRTGKLEAFF. As DNA, the CDR3 is TGTGCCAGCAGCCCCCGGACAGGGAAGTTAGAAGCTTTCTTT. Together with reference TRBV7-9 and TRBJ1-1, the CDR3 gives the full variable domain: DTGVSQNPRHKITKRGQNVTFRCDPISEHNRLYWYRQTLGQGPEFLTYFQNEAQLEKSRLLSDRFSAERPKGSFSTLEIQRTEQGDSAMYLCASSPRTGKLEAFFGQGTRLTVV.

The chain couples TRBV7-8 to TRBJ1-1; D is perhaps TRBD1 (5 bases). Trimming shortened V by 0 bases and J by 1 base, and 12 bases separated the two germline ends. The CDR3 length is 16 residues. The germline CDR1 and CDR2 sequences are SGHVS and FQNEAQ. This CDR3 is CASSLALGRKNTEAFF. CDR3 nucleotide sequence: TGTGCCAGCAGCTTAGCCCTGGGACGGAAGAACACTGAAGCTTTCTTT.